This TCR beta chain emerged from a study of identical twins. With 7 bases clipped from V and 3 bases from J, the junction kept 4 bases outside the gene matches. The germline CDR1 and CDR2 sequences are SGHDT and YYEEEE. CDR3 length equals 13 residues. From the 5' RACE reads, TCRdb called clonotypes with MiXCR, one entry per CDR3 protein. The sample carries 570,000 or so distinct CDR3 sequences, just under 10% recorded once. Study-level findings and limits: Within twin pairs, the out-of-frame alpha sequences they shared showed excess low generation probability.

Notes on this clonotype: What it binds is not known.

These same records also appear under a second study, on yellow fever vaccine responses in identical twins.

Sequenced material: PBMCs. This chain links TRBV5-6 with TRBJ2-7, with 10 bases fitting TRBD1. This clonotype originated in a young woman in good health. The CDR3 spells CASCRDRGYEQYF. CDR3 nucleotides: TGTGCCAGCTGCCGGGACAGGGGCTACGAGCAGTACTTC. The full variable domain, rest sourced from reference TRBV5-6 and TRBJ2-7, is DAGVTQSPTHLIKTRGQQVTLRCSPKSGHDTVSWYQQALGQGPQFIFQYYEEEERQRGNFPDRFSGHQFPNYSSELNVNALLLGDSALYLCASCRDRGYEQYFGPGTRLTVT.